A selection of T cell receptor beta chains follows, all from one sample in a study of T cell repertoires in cytomegalovirus infection. A single record per CDR3 protein comes from TCRdb applying MiXCR to the reads. Of about 230,000 distinct CDR3 sequences in the sample, roughly 22% are singletons; the top ten hold roughly 20%. The sample taken for sequencing was CD8+ T cells from PBMCs. These receptor sequences come from a human donor in good health (CMV status not recorded). Some clones in this sample may be carry-over from other donors' samples. The CDR3 runs from the conserved cysteine through the conserved F or W. The order of the fields is J gene, V gene, D gene, clone size, CDR3 protein, CDR3 DNA. A D gene is named only where the DNA matches it firmly. Clone size, where shown, is once, few, many, or a class for clones that have expanded.

TRBJ2-1,TRBV20-1,-,few,CSARVEGYEQFF,TGCAGTGCTAGAGTGGAGGGGTATGAGCAGTTCTTC
TRBJ1-1,TRBV28,-,few,CASSLVGGARDTEAFF,TGTGCCAGCAGTTTGGTGGGAGGGGCGAGGGACACTGAAGCTTTCTTT
TRBJ2-7,TRBV29-1,TRBD1,-,CSVEEWGQGIPEQYF,TGCAGCGTTGAAGAGTGGGGACAGGGGATTCCCGAGCAGTACTTC
TRBJ2-3,TRBV20-1,-,-,CSARGGPPTDTQYF,TGCAGTGCTAGAGGGGGGCCCCCCACAGATACGCAGTATTTT
TRBJ2-5,TRBV7-6,TRBD1,many,CASSLPRGTGEETQYF,TGTGCCAGCAGCTTACCCCGGGGGACAGGGGAAGAGACCCAGTACTTC
TRBJ1-1,TRBV29-1,-,-,CSVEDQGGTEAFF,TGCAGCGTTGAAGATCAAGGTGGCACTGAAGCTTTCTTT
TRBJ2-7,TRBV12-3/TRBV12-4,-,-,CASSPGDGVYEQYF,TGTGCCAGCAGTCCTGGGGACGGGGTCTACGAGCAGTACTTC
TRBJ1-1,TRBV27,-,-,CASSLSWHGPNTEAFF,TGTGCCAGCAGTTTATCCTGGCATGGGCCGAACACTGAAGCTTTCTTT
TRBJ2-1,TRBV27,-,few,CASRVLNSYNEQFF,TGTGCCAGCAGGGTTCTTAACTCCTACAATGAGCAGTTCTTC
TRBJ2-2,TRBV7-9,-,-,CASSHPGRLGTGELFF,TGTGCCAGCAGCCACCCGGGCCGTTTAGGAACCGGGGAGCTGTTTTTT
TRBJ1-1,TRBV28,-,-,CASSFRGLLLEAFF,TGTGCCAGCAGTTTCAGAGGTTTGCTCCTTGAAGCTTTCTTT
TRBJ2-1,TRBV4-1,-,-,CASSQDRQWAYNEQFF,TGCGCCAGCAGCCAAGATCGACAGTGGGCCTACAATGAGCAGTTCTTC
TRBJ2-2,TRBV4-1,TRBD2,-,CASSQVEAGGPQVGELFF,TGCGCCAGCAGCCAAGTCGAAGCGGGGGGGCCTCAGGTCGGGGAGCTGTTTTTT
TRBJ1-1,TRBV7-6,TRBD1,many,CASSLGTGMNTEAFF,TGTGCCAGCAGCTTAGGGACAGGGATGAACACTGAAGCTTTCTTT
TRBJ2-7,TRBV6-2/TRBV6-3,-,-,CASREDSSYEQYF,TGTGCCAGCAGAGAGGACTCCTCCTACGAGCAGTACTTC
TRBJ1-3,TRBV7-6,-,-,CASSLGPSSGNTIYF,TGTGCCAGCAGCTTAGGCCCGAGCTCTGGAAACACCATATATTTT
TRBJ2-5,TRBV29-1,-,-,CSVEDTETQYF,TGCAGCGTTGAAGATACAGAGACCCAGTACTTC
TRBJ2-2,TRBV7-9,-,-,CASTTAGGAGELFF,TGTGCCAGCACCACGGCAGGTGGAGCCGGGGAGCTGTTTTTT
TRBJ2-6,TRBV12-3/TRBV12-4,-,-,CASSFVSIVGLSGANVLTF,TGTGCCAGCAGTTTCGTGTCTATAGTGGGCCTCTCTGGGGCCAACGTCCTGACTTTC
TRBJ1-2,TRBV12-3/TRBV12-4,-,many,CASSLSPAGALRGYTF,TGTGCCAGCAGTTTAAGTCCCGCGGGGGCGCTACGGGGCTACACCTTC
TRBJ1-2,TRBV20-1,-,few,CSASPGPVRNYGYTF,TGCAGTGCTAGCCCAGGGCCAGTTCGAAACTATGGCTACACCTTC
TRBJ2-2,TRBV7-2,TRBD1,-,CASSSGQGYTGELFF,TGTGCCAGCAGCTCGGGACAGGGGTACACCGGGGAGCTGTTTTTT
TRBJ1-1,TRBV7-3,TRBD1,few,CASSQFGTGWNTEAFF,TGTGCCAGCAGCCAATTCGGGACAGGGTGGAACACTGAAGCTTTCTTT
TRBJ1-2,TRBV7-9,-,few,CASSKQGGDGYGYTF,TGTGCCAGCAGCAAACAGGGAGGGGATGGCTATGGCTACACCTTC
TRBJ1-4,TRBV4-1,-,-,CASSQNEKLFF,TGCGCCAGCAGCCAAAATGAAAAACTGTTTTTT
TRBJ1-4,TRBV7-9,TRBD1,-,CASSSDREYEKLFF,TGTGCCAGCAGCTCCGACAGGGAGTACGAAAAACTGTTTTTT
TRBJ1-2,TRBV12-3/TRBV12-4,TRBD1,-,CASSLALTGGDGYTF,TGTGCCAGCAGTTTAGCTCTGACAGGGGGGGATGGCTACACCTTC
TRBJ1-1,TRBV12-5,-,many,CASGLTGGTEAFF,TGTGCTAGTGGTCTGACAGGAGGTACTGAAGCTTTCTTT
TRBJ2-1,TRBV30,-,many,CAWHYGNEQFF,TGTGCCTGGCACTATGGGAATGAGCAGTTCTTC
TRBJ2-3,TRBV28,TRBD1,few,CASSLPVNRDSGPTDTQYF,TGTGCCAGCAGTTTACCCGTAAACCGGGACAGTGGGCCCACAGATACGCAGTATTTT
TRBJ2-3,TRBV20-1,-,-,CSASSPGTGRSTDTQYF,TGCAGTGCTAGTAGTCCTGGGACGGGAAGAAGCACAGATACGCAGTATTTT
TRBJ2-5,TRBV6-5,-,-,CASTVTAGLESQYF,TGTGCCAGTACAGTGACAGCAGGATTGGAGTCCCAGTACTTC
TRBJ1-4,TRBV15,TRBD1,-,CATSPTGNNEKLFF,TGTGCCACCAGTCCGACAGGGAATAATGAAAAACTGTTTTTT
TRBJ1-2,TRBV29-1,-,-,CSTDDGNYGYTF,TGCAGCACTGACGACGGGAACTATGGCTACACCTTC
TRBJ2-1,TRBV7-9,TRBD2,-,CASSLVSSGNNEQFF,TGTGCCAGCAGCTTGGTGTCTAGCGGGAACAATGAGCAGTTCTTC
TRBJ2-7,TRBV7-6,-,-,CASSLGGTNFYEQYF,TGTGCCAGCAGCTTAGGTGGCACGAATTTCTACGAGCAGTACTTC
TRBJ2-3,TRBV20-1,TRBD2,-,CSAISGGATDTQYF,TGCAGTGCTATTAGCGGGGGGGCGACAGATACGCAGTATTTT
TRBJ2-3,TRBV28,TRBD2,-,CASSFAGGGWADTQYF,TGTGCCAGCAGTTTTGCCGGGGGAGGGTGGGCAGATACGCAGTATTTT
TRBJ2-7,TRBV7-2,TRBD2,once,CASSPELAGVYEQYF,TGTGCCAGCAGCCCCGAACTAGCGGGGGTTTACGAGCAGTACTTC
TRBJ2-3,TRBV7-8,-,many,CASSTDPDTQYF,TGTGCCAGCAGCACCGACCCAGATACGCAGTATTTT
TRBJ2-1,TRBV7-2,-,many,CASSLDVSPYNEQFF,TGTGCCAGCAGCTTAGATGTCAGTCCCTACAATGAGCAGTTCTTC
TRBJ1-1,TRBV11-2,-,-,CASSLDAMNTEAFF,TGTGCCAGCAGCCTCGACGCAATGAACACTGAAGCTTTCTTT
TRBJ2-5,TRBV6-2/TRBV6-3,-,-,CASSLPDGVETQYF,TGTGCCAGCAGTCTCCCGGATGGGGTAGAGACCCAGTACTTC
TRBJ2-1,TRBV4-2,TRBD2,-,CASSQEGLAGVDNEQFF,TGTGCCAGCAGCCAAGAAGGACTAGCGGGGGTAGACAATGAGCAGTTCTTC
TRBJ2-1,TRBV9,-,-,CASSVEGMPYEQFF,TGTGCCAGCAGCGTAGAGGGTATGCCCTATGAGCAGTTCTTC
TRBJ2-1,TRBV6-2/TRBV6-3,-,few,CASSTGLLEQFF,TGTGCCAGCAGTACAGGCCTGTTGGAGCAGTTCTTC
TRBJ1-2,TRBV11-1,-,many,CASSLYTGLNYGYTF,TGTGCCAGCAGCTTATACACAGGACTTAACTATGGCTACACCTTC
TRBJ2-1,TRBV6-6,TRBD1,-,CASSFFDPSWTGNNEQFF,TGTGCCAGCAGTTTTTTCGACCCGTCGTGGACAGGAAACAATGAGCAGTTCTTC
TRBJ2-7,TRBV9,-,-,CASSTGDRFGSYEQYF,TGTGCCAGCAGCACAGGCGACAGGTTCGGGAGCTACGAGCAGTACTTC
TRBJ2-2,TRBV6-5,-,-,CASSWGQNTGELFF,TGTGCCAGCAGTTGGGGACAGAACACCGGGGAGCTGTTTTTT
TRBJ2-5,TRBV7-3,-,few,CASSSTGPSGTQYF,TGTGCCAGCAGCTCTACAGGGCCCTCGGGGACCCAGTACTTC
TRBJ2-1,TRBV7-6,TRBD1,many,CASSPEGQGILNEQFF,TGTGCCAGCAGCCCCGAGGGACAGGGGATTCTCAATGAGCAGTTCTTC
TRBJ2-7,TRBV6-6,-,-,CASSSTPQSYEQYF,TGTGCCAGCAGCTCTACCCCTCAAAGCTACGAGCAGTACTTC
TRBJ1-2,TRBV28,-,-,CASSPPDGGYERGYTF,TGTGCCAGCAGTCCACCCGATGGAGGTTATGAGCGTGGCTACACCTTC
TRBJ2-3,TRBV7-3,TRBD1,many,CASSPVPGQGTGTDTQYF,TGTGCCAGCAGCCCCGTCCCGGGACAGGGAACAGGGACAGATACGCAGTATTTT